This T cell receptor beta chain appears in the sequencing data of a study of cytomegalovirus exposure and HLA in healthy donors. Study-wide background: HLA-typed donors were the source of approximately 88 million unique TCRs, which an early data release held. Most genotyped donors, 81% of about 360, had Caucasian-associated genetic ancestry. Study results and limitations: Among TCR sequences, most were rare, though some public TCRs appeared in many donors.

Notes on this clone: Antigen: not known.

The PCR was carried out with 60 Vbeta primers and 13 Jbeta primers. Study processing details: A follow-up analysis tallied some 80 million unique TCR beta chains, 8.5 million to 14 million shared. Using immunoSEQ multiplex PCR, the repertoire was profiled, and TCRdb retains in-frame clones only, with some absent. V and J calls and clone size are copied from that table; D and trimming were computed from the DNA. The table has roughly 110,000 clones, 81% seen once. V dropped 7 bases and J dropped 9; count of bases not matched to a gene: 8. Germline V gives CDR1 SQVTM, CDR2 ANQGSEA. The CDR3 covers 11 residues.

This clonotype was sampled from a man in his thirties or forties in good health and CMV-seronegative. The sequenced sample was PBMCs. This sequence joins TRBV29-1 and TRBJ1-2, with 7 bases matching TRBD1. CDR3 sequence: CSARQGLSYTF. Here the CDR3 DNA reads TGCAGCGCCCGACAGGGTCTGAGCTACACCTTC.